This TCR beta chain is from a study of cytomegalovirus exposure and HLA in healthy donors. Germline CDR1 MGHRA, CDR2 YSYEKL. The CDR3 has 15 residues. V lost 1 base and J 2 bases, leaving 10 bases between the germline ends. The study ran its PCR with 60 Vbeta and 13 Jbeta primers. Using immunoSEQ multiplex PCR, the repertoire was profiled, and TCRdb retains in-frame clones only, with some absent. The sample yields about 160,000 clones, 70% to 80% seen once. This receptor was obtained from a man aged 40-50 years in good health and CMV-seronegative. The sequencing sample was made of PBMCs. The V gene is TRBV4-1, the J gene TRBJ2-3, with a possible D match to TRBD1 (6 bases). As DNA, the CDR3 is TGCGCCAGCAGCCAAGTTAACAGGGTCACAGATACGCAGTATTTT. Residues: CASSQVNRVTDTQYF.